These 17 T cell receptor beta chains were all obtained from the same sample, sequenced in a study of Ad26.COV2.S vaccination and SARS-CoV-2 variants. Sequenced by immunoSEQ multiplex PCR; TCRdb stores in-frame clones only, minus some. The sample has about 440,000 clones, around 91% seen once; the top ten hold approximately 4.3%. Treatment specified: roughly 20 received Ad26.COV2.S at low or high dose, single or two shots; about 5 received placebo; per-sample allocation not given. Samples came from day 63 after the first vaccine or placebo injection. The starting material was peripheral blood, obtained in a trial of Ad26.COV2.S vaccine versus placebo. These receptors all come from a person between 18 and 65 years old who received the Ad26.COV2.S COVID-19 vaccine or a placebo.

The CDR3 reads CATSDKRSGSESYNEQFF. The CDR3 region has the DNA TGTGCCACCAGTGATAAAAGGAGCGGGAGCGAATCCTACAATGAGCAGTTCTTC. The chain joins TRBV24-1 to TRBJ2-1; 8 bases match TRBD2. The CDR3 is 18 residues long. With V trimmed by 3 bases and J by 1 base, 10 bases remained unmatched. The V gene's germline CDR1 is KGHDR and CDR2 SFDVKD.

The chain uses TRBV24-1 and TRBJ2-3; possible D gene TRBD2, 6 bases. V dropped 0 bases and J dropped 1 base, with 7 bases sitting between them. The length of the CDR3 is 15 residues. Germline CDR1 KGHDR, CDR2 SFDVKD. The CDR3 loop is CATSDLGGGTDTQYF. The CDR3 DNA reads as TGTGCCACCAGTGATTTGGGAGGGGGCACAGATACGCAGTATTTT.

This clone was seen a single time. CDR3: CASSTSGGANTEAFF. The DNA for the CDR3 is TGTGCCAGTAGTACCTCAGGGGGCGCGAACACTGAAGCTTTCTTT. The chain joins TRBV19 to TRBJ1-1; 8 positions agree with TRBD1. With 4 bases clipped from V and 1 base from J, the junction kept 5 bases outside the gene matches. This CDR3 comprises 15 residues. Germline V gene sequence: CDR1 LNHDA, CDR2 SQIVND (reference sequence).

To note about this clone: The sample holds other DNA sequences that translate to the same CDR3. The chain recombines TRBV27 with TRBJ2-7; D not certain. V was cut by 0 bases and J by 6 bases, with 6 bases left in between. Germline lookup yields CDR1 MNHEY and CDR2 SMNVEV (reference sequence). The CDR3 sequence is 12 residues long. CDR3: CASSLSGGEQYF. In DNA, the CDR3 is TGTGCCAGCAGTTTATCCGGTGGCGAGCAGTACTTC.

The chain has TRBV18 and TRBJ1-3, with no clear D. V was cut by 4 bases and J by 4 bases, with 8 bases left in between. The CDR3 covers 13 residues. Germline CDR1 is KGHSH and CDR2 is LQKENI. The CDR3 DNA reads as TGTGCCAGCTCACGTTCCGCCGGAAACACCATATATTTT. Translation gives CASSRSAGNTIYF.

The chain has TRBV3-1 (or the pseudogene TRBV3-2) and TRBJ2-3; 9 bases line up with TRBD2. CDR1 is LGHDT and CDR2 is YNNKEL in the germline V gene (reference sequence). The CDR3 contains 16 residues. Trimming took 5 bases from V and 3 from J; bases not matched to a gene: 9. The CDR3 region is CASSSLRLAGTDTQYF. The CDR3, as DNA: TGTGCCAGCAGCAGCCTACGTCTAGCGGGAACAGATACGCAGTATTTT.

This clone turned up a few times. The CDR3 region is CASKSGSSYNEQFF. CDR3 in DNA: TGCGCCAGCAAGAGCGGGAGCTCCTACAATGAGCAGTTCTTC. The gene calls are TRBV10-1 and TRBJ2-1, with 8 bases matching TRBD2. CDR1 and CDR2 from the germline V gene are WNHNN and SYGVQD (reference sequence). This CDR3 is 14 amino acids long. The trim removed 7 bases at V and 0 bases at J, leaving 2 bases unmatched.

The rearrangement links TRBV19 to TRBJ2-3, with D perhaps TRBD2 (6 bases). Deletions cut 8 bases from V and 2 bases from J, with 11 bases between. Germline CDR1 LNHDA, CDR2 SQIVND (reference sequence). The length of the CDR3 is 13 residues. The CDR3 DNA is TGTGCCAGTCGTCGGGAGCCCACAGATACGCAGTATTTT. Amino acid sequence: CASRREPTDTQYF. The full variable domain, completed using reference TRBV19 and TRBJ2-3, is DGGITQSPKYLFRKEGQNVTLSCEQNLNHDAMYWYRQDPGQGLRLIYYSQIVNDFQKGDIAEGYSVSREKKESFPLTVTSAQKNPTAFYLCASRREPTDTQYFGPGTRLTVL.

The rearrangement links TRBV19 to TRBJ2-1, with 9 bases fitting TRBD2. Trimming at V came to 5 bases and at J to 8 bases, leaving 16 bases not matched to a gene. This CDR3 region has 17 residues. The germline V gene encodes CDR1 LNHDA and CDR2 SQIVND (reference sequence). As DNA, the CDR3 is TGTGCCAGTAGTCCCTTGAGCGGGAGGACACGGGGTCATGAGCAGTTCTTC. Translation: CASSPLSGRTRGHEQFF.

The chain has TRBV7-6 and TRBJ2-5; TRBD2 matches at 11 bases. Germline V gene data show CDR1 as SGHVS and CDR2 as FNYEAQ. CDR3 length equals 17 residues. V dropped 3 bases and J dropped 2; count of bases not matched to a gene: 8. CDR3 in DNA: TGTGCCAGCAGCTTCAAAACTAGCGGGAGCGATCAAGAGACCCAGTACTTC. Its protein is CASSFKTSGSDQETQYF.

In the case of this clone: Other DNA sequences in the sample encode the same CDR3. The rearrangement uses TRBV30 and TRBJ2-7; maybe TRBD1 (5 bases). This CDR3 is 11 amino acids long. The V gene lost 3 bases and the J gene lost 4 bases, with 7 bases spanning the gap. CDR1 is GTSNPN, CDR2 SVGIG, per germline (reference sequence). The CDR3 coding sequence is TGTGCCTGGAGCTCAGGGTACGAGCAGTACTTC. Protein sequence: CAWSSGYEQYF.

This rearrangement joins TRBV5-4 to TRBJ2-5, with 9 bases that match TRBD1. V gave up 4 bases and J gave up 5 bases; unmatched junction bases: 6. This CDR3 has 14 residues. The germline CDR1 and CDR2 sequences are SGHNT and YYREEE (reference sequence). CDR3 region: CASSRQGEWETQYF. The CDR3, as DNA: TGTGCCAGCAGCCGACAGGGGGAGTGGGAGACCCAGTACTTC.

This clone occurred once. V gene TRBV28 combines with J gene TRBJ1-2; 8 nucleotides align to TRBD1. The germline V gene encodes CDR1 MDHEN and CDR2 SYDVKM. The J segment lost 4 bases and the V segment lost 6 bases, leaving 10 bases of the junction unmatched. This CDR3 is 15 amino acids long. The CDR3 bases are TGTGCCAGCAGCGCCGACCAGGGGGCTGGCTATGGCTACACCTTC. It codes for CASSADQGAGYGYTF.

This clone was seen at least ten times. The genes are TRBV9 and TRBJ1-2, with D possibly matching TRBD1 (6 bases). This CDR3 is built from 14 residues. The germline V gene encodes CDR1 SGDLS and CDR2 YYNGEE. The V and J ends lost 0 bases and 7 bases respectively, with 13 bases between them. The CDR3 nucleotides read TGTGCCAGCAGCGTAGGTCCTGGGGGCGGTGGCTACACCTTC. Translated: CASSVGPGGGGYTF.

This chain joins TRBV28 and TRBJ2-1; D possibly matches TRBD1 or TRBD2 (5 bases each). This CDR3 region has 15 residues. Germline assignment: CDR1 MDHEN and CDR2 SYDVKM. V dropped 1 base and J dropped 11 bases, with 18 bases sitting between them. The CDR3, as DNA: TGTGCCAGCAGTTTATACAGGCAAGCGGACATCCAGCAGTTCTTC. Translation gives CASSLYRQADIQQFF.

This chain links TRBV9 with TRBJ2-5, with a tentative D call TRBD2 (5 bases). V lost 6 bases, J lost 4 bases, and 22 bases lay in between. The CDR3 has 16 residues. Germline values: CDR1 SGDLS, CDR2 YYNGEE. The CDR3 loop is CASTRLGDAGGETQYF. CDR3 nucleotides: TGTGCCAGCACCCGGCTCGGGGATGCTGGTGGAGAGACCCAGTACTTC.

CDR3 in DNA: TGTGCCAGCAGCTTACAGGGGATTTATGGCTACACCTTC. Encoded protein: CASSLQGIYGYTF. The J gene is TRBJ1-2, the V gene TRBV5-4; TRBD1 aligns across 7 bases. This CDR3 is built from 13 residues. Per germline, CDR1 SGHNT and CDR2 YYREEE (reference sequence). The V gene end was trimmed by 2 bases and the J gene end by 5 bases; junction bases not matched to a gene: 3.